Sequencing of this T cell receptor (beta chain) was carried out in a study of Graves' ophthalmopathy and Graves' hyperthyroidism. The sequenced template was RNA, covering the TCR beta CDR3 region. Scientists carried out first-round RT-PCR using HTBI primers and then a second-round multiplex PCR. TCRdb fed the multiplex PCR reads into MiXCR, producing one record per CDR3 protein. The sample has roughly 500,000 distinct CDR3 sequences, approximately 15% seen once. This clonotype was seen at least ten times. The CDR3 runs 16 residues. CDR1 and CDR2 from the germline V gene are MDHEN and SYDVKM. V was cut by 4 bases and J by 7 bases, with 22 bases left in between.

The clonotype was recovered from a woman aged 25 to 39 with Graves' ophthalmopathy. The V and J genes are TRBV28 and TRBJ2-5; a possible D gene is TRBD2 (7 bases). The sequencing input was blood. The CDR3 sequence is CASSYETRRGGTTQYF. The CDR3, as DNA: TGTGCCAGCAGTTATGAGACTAGGAGGGGGGGCACGACCCAGTACTTC.